The 4 T cell receptor beta chains below all came from one sample that was sequenced in a study of shared clonotypes between healthy human individuals. Some clones are missing from TCRdb's copy, which holds only in-frame ones; the method was immunoSEQ multiplex PCR. The repertoire holds about 2.4 million clones, with approximately 93% as singletons. The sequenced sample was naive CD4+ T cells from PBMCs. Subset denoted: CD45RA+ positively selected. The receptors here all came from a man between 18 and 29 years old in good health. Some clones in this sample may be carry-over from other donors' samples.

The chain links TRBV27 to TRBJ2-5, with D tentatively TRBD1 (6 bases). Trimming removed 6 bases from V and 0 bases from J, with 17 bases in between. The CDR3 runs to 16 residues. Germline V gene data show CDR1 as MNHEY and CDR2 as SMNVEV (reference sequence). The CDR3: CASRRTGTRYQETQYF. The CDR3 bases are TGTGCCAGCAGGAGAACCGGGACACGGTACCAAGAGACCCAGTACTTC.

This chain joins TRBV11-2 and TRBJ1-1; D is uncertain. The CDR3 length is 12 residues. Germline V gives CDR1 SGHAT, CDR2 FQNNGV. Trimming pared 1 base from V and 9 bases from J, leaving 9 bases between. The CDR3 loop reads CASSLVGVKAFF. The CDR3 nucleotides read TGTGCCAGCAGCTTAGTCGGAGTAAAAGCTTTCTTT.

The chain is built from TRBV11-2 and TRBJ2-1; D uncertain. This CDR3 is built from 15 residues. Trimming took 0 bases from V and 2 from J, leaving 8 bases between them. Germline lookup yields CDR1 SGHAT and CDR2 FQNNGV. This chain's CDR3 is CASSLDIGPYNEQFF. The CDR3 region has the DNA TGTGCCAGCAGCTTAGATATAGGGCCCTACAATGAGCAGTTCTTC.

This chain links TRBV14 with TRBJ2-1, with 8 bases matching TRBD2. Germline CDR1 reads SGHDN; CDR2 reads FVKESK. The CDR3 contains 14 residues. V lost 3 bases to trimming and J lost 6 bases; unmatched junction nucleotides: 4. The CDR3 region has the DNA TGTGCCAGCAGCCAGTTAGCGGGATCCAATGAGCAGTTCTTC. It specifies CASSQLAGSNEQFF.